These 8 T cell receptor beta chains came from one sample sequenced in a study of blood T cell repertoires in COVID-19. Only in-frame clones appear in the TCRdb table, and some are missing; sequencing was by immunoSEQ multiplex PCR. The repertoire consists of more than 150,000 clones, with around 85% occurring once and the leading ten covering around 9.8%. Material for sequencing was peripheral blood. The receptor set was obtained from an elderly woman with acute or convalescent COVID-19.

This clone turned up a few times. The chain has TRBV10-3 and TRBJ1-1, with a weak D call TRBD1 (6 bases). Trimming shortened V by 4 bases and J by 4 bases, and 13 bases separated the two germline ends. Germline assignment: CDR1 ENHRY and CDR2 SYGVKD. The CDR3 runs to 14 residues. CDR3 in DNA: TGTGCCATCAGTGGGGGGGGCAGGACCACTGAAGCTTTCTTT. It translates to CAISGGGRTTEAFF.

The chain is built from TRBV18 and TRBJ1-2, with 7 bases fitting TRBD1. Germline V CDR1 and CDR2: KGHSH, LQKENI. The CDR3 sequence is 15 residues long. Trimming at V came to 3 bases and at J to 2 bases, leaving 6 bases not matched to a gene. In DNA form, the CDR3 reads TGTGCCAGCTCACCTTCCTCGGGACAGAACTATGGCTACACCTTC. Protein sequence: CASSPSSGQNYGYTF.

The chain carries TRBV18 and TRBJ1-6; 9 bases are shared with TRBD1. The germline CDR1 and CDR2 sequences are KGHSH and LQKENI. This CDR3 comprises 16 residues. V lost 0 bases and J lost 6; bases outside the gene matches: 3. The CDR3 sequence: CASSPPPGQGNSPLHF. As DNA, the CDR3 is TGTGCCAGCTCACCACCGCCGGGACAGGGTAATTCACCCCTCCACTTT.

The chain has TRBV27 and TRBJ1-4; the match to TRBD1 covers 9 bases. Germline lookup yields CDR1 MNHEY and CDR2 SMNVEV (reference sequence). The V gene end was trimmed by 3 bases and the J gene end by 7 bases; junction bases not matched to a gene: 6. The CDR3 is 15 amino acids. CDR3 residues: CASSFRQGVSEKLFF. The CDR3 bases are TGTGCCAGCAGTTTCCGACAGGGGGTCTCTGAAAAACTGTTTTTT.

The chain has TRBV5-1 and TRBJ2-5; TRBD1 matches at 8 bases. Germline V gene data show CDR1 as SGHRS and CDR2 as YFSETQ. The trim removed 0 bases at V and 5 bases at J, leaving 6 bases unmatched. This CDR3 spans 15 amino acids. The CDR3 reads CASSLEAGGWETQYF. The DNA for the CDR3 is TGCGCCAGCAGCTTGGAGGCAGGGGGCTGGGAGACCCAGTACTTC.

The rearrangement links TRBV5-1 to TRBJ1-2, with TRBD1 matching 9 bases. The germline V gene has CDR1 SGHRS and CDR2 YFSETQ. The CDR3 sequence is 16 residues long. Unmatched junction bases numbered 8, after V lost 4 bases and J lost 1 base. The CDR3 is CASSLWTGAINYGYTF. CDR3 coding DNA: TGCGCCAGCAGCCTTTGGACAGGGGCGATTAACTATGGCTACACCTTC.

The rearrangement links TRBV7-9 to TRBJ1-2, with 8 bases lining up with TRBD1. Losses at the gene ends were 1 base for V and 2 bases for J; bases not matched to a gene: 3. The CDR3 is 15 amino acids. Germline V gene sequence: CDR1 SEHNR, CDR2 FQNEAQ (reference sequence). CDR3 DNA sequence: TGTGCCAGCAGCTTAGAAACAGGGGGGAACTATGGCTACACCTTC. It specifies CASSLETGGNYGYTF.

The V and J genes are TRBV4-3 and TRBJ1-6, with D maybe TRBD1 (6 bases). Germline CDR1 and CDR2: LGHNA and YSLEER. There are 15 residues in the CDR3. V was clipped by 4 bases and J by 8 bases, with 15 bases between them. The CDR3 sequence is CASSPSLRTDSPLHF. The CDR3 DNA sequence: TGCGCCAGCAGCCCCTCCTTGCGGACAGATTCACCCCTCCACTTT.